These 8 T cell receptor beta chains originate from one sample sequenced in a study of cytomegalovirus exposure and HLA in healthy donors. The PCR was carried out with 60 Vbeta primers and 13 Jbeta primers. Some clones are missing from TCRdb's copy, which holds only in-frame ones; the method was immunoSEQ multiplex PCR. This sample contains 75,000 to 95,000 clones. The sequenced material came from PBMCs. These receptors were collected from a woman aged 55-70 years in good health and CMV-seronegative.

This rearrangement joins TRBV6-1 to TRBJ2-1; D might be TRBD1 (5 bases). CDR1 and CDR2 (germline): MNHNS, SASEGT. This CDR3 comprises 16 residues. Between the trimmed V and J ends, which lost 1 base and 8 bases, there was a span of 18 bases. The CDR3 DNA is TGTGCCAGCAGTGAAGGGGGCGCCGGGTCCCAATATGAGCAGTTCTTC. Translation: CASSEGGAGSQYEQFF.

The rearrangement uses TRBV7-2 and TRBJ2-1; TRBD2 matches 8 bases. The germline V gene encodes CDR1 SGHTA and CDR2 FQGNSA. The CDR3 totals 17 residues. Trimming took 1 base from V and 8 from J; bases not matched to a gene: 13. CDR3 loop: CASSLGWGTRIGDEQFF. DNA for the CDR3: TGTGCCAGCAGCTTAGGTTGGGGGACTAGAATCGGTGATGAGCAGTTCTTC.

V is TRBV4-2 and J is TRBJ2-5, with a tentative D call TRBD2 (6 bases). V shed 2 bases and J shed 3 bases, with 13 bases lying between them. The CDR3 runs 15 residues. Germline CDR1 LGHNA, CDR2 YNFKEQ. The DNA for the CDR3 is TGTGCCAGCAGCCAACAAGCGCGGGGAGAAGAGACCCAGTACTTC. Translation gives CASSQQARGEETQYF.

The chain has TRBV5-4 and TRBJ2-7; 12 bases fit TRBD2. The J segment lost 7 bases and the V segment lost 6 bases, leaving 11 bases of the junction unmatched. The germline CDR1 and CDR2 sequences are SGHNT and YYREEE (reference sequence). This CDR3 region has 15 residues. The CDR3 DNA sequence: TGTGCCAGCACCTCCCGACTAGCGGGGGTTGGGGAGCAGTACTTC. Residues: CASTSRLAGVGEQYF.

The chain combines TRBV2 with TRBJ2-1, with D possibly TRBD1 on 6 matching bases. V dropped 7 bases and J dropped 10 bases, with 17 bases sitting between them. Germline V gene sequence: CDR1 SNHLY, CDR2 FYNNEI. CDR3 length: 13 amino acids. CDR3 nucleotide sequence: TGTGCCAGCACCATAGGGGGTTGGGGGGAGCAGTTCTTC. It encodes CASTIGGWGEQFF.

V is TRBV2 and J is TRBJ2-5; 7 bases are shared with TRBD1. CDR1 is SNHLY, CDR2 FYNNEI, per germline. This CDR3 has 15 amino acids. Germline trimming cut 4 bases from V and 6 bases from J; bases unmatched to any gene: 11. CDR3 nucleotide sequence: TGTGCCAGCAGTGCCGGGACAGTTAATTGGAAGACCCAGTACTTC. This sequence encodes CASSAGTVNWKTQYF.

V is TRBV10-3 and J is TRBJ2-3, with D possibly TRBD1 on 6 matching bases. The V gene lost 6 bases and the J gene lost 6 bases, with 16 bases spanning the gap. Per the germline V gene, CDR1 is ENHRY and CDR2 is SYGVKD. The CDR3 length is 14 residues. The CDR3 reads CAIRQGQPGDTQYF. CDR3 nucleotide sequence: TGTGCCATCAGGCAAGGACAGCCCGGGGATACGCAGTATTTT.

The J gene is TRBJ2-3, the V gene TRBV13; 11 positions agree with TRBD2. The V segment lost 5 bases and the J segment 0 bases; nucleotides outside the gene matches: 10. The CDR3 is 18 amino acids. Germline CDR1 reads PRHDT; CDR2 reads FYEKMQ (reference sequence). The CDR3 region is CASSGPGLAVPSTDTQYF. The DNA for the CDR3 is TGTGCCAGCAGCGGACCGGGACTAGCGGTTCCTAGCACAGATACGCAGTATTTT.